The T cell receptor (beta chain) described here comes from a study of T-cell reconstitution after alpha-beta-depleted transplantation in children. Study findings and constraints: Certain patients had high TCRbeta diversity at day 60, and it came from recipient T cells and thymic progenitors that survived.

This clonotype has more than one count but fewer than ten. As yet, its antigen is unknown. Looked up from germline, CDR1 is DFQATT and CDR2 is SNEGSKA (reference sequence). CDR3 length: 16 residues. Trimming cost V 2 bases and J 3 bases, with 16 bases left between them. The authors prepared the TCRbeta library with unique molecular identifiers. TCRdb passed the PCR reads through MiXCR, listing each CDR3 protein once. The data show 130,000 or so distinct CDR3 sequences, roughly 9.7% seen once. The source of this sequence is a girl under two years old who had a stem cell transplant for combined immunodeficiency, so the T cells may come from the graft donor. The chain recombines TRBV20-1 with TRBJ2-2; D may match TRBD1 or TRBD2 (5 bases each). The sample here was PBMCs, mostly from graft donor cells, taken 180 days after TCRalphabeta/CD19-depleted stem cell transplant. DNA of the CDR3: TGCAGTGCTAGAAAACCCCCGGGACCATACACCGGGGAGCTGTTTTTT. This gives the protein CSARKPPGPYTGELFF.